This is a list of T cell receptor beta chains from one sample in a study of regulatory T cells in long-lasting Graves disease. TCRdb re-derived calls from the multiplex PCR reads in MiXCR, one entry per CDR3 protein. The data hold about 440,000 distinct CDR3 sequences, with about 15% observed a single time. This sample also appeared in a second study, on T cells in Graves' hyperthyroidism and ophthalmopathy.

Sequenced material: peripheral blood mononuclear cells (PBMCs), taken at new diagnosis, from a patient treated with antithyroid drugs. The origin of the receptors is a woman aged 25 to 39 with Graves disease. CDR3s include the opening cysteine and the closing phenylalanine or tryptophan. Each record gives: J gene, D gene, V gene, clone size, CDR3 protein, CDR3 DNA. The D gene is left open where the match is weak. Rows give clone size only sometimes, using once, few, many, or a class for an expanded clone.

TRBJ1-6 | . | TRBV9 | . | CASSVSGGSHSPLHF | TGTGCCAGCAGCGTCAGCGGGGGTTCCCATTCACCCCTCCACTTT
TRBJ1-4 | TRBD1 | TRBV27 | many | CASSPTGATNEKLFF | TGTGCCAGCAGCCCTACAGGGGCAACTAATGAAAAACTGTTTTTT
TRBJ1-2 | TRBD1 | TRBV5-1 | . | CASRRDRGSERDYGYTF | TGCGCCAGCAGACGGGACAGGGGAAGCGAGAGGGACTATGGCTACACCTTC
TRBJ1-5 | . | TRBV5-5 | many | CASSYWGANSNQPQHF | TGTGCCAGCAGCTACTGGGGGGCGAATAGCAATCAGCCCCAGCATTTT
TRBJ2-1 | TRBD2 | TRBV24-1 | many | CATSELTSGRKGNEQFF | TGTGCCACCAGTGAATTGACTAGCGGGAGGAAGGGAAATGAGCAGTTCTTC
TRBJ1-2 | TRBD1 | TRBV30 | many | CAWSPRQGRGYTF | TGTGCCTGGAGTCCCCGACAGGGGAGGGGCTACACCTTC
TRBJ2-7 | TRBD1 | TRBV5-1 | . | CASSFLPGQGDEQYF | TGCGCCAGCAGCTTTCTTCCGGGACAGGGGGACGAGCAGTACTTC
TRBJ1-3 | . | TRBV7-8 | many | CASSLFEENTIYF | TGTGCCAGCAGCTTATTCGAGGAAAACACCATATATTTT
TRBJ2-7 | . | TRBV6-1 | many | CASTRLVGGYEQYF | TGTGCCAGCACCCGCCTAGTAGGCGGCTACGAGCAGTACTTC
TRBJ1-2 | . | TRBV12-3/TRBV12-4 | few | CASSKGSYGYTF | TGTGCCAGCTCCAAGGGCTCCTATGGCTACACCTTC
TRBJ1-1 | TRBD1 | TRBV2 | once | CASSLTGGAGTEAFF | TGTGCCAGCAGTCTAACAGGGGGCGCGGGCACTGAAGCTTTCTTT
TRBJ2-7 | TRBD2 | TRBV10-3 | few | CAIDSGRTYEQYF | TGTGCCATCGACAGCGGGAGGACTTACGAGCAGTACTTC
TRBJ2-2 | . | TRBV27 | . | CASRYGRELFF | TGTGCCAGCAGATACGGCCGGGAGCTGTTTTTT
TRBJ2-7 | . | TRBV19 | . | CASSIIGGARNEQYF | TGTGCCAGTAGTATAATAGGGGGGGCGCGCAACGAGCAGTACTTC
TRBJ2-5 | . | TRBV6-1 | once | CASSHLGGGQETQYF | TGTGCCAGCAGCCACTTAGGAGGGGGGCAAGAGACCCAGTACTTC
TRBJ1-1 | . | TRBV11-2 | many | CASSPMGGAINTEAFF | TGTGCCAGCAGCCCCATGGGGGGCGCGATAAACACTGAAGCTTTCTTT
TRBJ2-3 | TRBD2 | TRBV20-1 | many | CSADGLAGEDTQYF | TGCAGTGCAGACGGACTAGCGGGAGAAGATACGCAGTATTTT
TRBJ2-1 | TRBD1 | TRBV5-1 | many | CASKSSGTGAYNEQFF | TGCGCCAGCAAATCTTCCGGGACAGGGGCCTACAATGAGCAGTTCTTC
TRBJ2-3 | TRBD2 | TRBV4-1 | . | CASSLLPGLAGSTDTQYF | TGCGCCAGCAGCCTTCTGCCGGGACTAGCGGGAAGCACAGATACGCAGTATTTT
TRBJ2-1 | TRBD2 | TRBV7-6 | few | CASSLSGRGREGTRQAEQFF | TGTGCCAGCAGCTTAAGCGGGAGGGGGCGGGAGGGGACCCGTCAAGCGGAGCAGTTCTTC
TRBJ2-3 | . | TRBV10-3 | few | CAISESKGKADTQYF | TGTGCCATCAGTGAGTCCAAGGGGAAGGCAGATACGCAGTATTTT
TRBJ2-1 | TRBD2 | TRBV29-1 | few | CSVAPGLAGGNEQFF | TGCAGCGTTGCCCCGGGACTAGCGGGAGGAAATGAGCAGTTCTTC
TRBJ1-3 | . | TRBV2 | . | CASKLSPGNTIYF | TGTGCCAGTAAATTATCCCCTGGAAACACCATATATTTT
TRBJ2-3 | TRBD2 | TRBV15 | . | CATSRDTLAGATRTQYF | TGTGCCACCAGCAGAGATACCCTAGCGGGAGCCACCCGGACGCAGTATTTT
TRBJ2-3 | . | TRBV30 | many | CAWSGFRDTQYF | TGTGCCTGGAGTGGGTTTCGTGATACGCAGTATTTT
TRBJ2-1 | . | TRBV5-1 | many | CASSAVVAGAYNEQFF | TGCGCCAGCAGCGCCGTCGTCGCCGGGGCCTACAATGAGCAGTTCTTC
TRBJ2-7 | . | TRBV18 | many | CASSPGTRSYEQYF | TGTGCCAGCTCACCGGGGACGCGGAGCTACGAGCAGTACTTC
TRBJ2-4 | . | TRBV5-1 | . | CASTQGGAKNIQYF | TGCGCCAGCACCCAGGGCGGTGCCAAAAACATTCAGTACTTC
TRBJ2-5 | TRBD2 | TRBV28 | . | CASSSAGIKETQYF | TGTGCCAGCAGTTCAGCGGGGATTAAAGAGACCCAGTACTTC
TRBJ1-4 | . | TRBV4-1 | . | CASMSVADQKLFF | TGCGCCAGCATGTCAGTGGCGGATCAAAAACTGTTTTTT
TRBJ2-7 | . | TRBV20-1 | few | CSARDQGAYEQYF | TGCAGTGCTAGAGATCAAGGGGCCTACGAGCAGTACTTC
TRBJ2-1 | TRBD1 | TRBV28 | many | CASSSYRGLSYNEQFF | TGTGCCAGCAGTTCATACAGGGGTCTGTCTTACAATGAGCAGTTCTTC
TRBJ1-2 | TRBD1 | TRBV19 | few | CASSVTHRGLIYGYTF | TGTGCCAGTAGTGTCACGCACAGGGGGCTAATTTATGGCTACACCTTC
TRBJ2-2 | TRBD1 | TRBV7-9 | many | CASLDRGHGELFF | TGTGCCAGCCTAGACAGGGGGCACGGGGAGCTGTTTTTT
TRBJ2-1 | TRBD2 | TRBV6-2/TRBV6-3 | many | CASSPPGQRTSGRINEQFF | TGTGCCAGCAGCCCTCCGGGACAGCGGACTAGCGGGAGGATAAATGAGCAGTTCTTC
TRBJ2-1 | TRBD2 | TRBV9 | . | CASSVTGGRGNEQFF | TGTGCCAGCAGCGTAACTGGCGGGAGGGGGAATGAGCAGTTCTTC
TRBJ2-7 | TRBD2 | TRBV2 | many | CASRTGTSSYEQYF | TGTGCCAGCAGGACCGGGACTAGCTCCTACGAGCAGTACTTC
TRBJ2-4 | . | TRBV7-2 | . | CASSPPSNIQYF | TGTGCCAGCAGCCCCCCCTCAAACATTCAGTACTTC
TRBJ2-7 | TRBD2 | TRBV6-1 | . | CASTRGDHEQYF | TGTGCCTCCACACGGGGGGACCACGAGCAGTACTTC
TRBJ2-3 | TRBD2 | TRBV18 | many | CASSSNSGKSTDTQYF | TGTGCCAGCTCATCCAATAGCGGGAAGAGCACAGATACGCAGTATTTT
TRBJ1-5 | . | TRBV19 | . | CATSPQAYGQPQHF | TGTGCCACGAGCCCACAGGCTTATGGGCAGCCCCAGCATTTT